One and the same sample provided the 8 T cell receptor beta chains below, sequenced in a study of cytomegalovirus exposure and HLA in healthy donors. The PCR made use of 60 Vbeta and 13 Jbeta primers. Sequencing was performed with immunoSEQ multiplex PCR; in TCRdb, only in-frame clones are kept and a portion is missing. This repertoire shows 200,000 or so clones, under 90% found once; its top ten account for around 0.1%. Sequencing used PBMCs. These receptors all come from a boy younger than 10 in good health and CMV-seronegative.

This chain joins TRBV5-1 and TRBJ1-1, with 10 positions matching TRBD1. CDR1 and CDR2 from the germline V gene are SGHRS and YFSETQ. This CDR3 has 13 residues. The V gene end was trimmed by 7 bases and the J gene end by 4 bases; junction bases not matched to a gene: 4. CDR3 DNA: TGCGCCAGCGGCGGGACAGGGGTCACTGAAGCTTTCTTT. It encodes CASGGTGVTEAFF.

In the case of this clone: One junction end disagrees with the germline gene, perhaps due to a read error. The CDR3 reads CASRLGESSEAFF. For the CDR3, the DNA is TGTGCCAGCAGGTTAGGAGAATCCTCTGAAGCTTTCTTT. V is TRBV7-9 and J is TRBJ1-1; D gene uncertain. CDR1 and CDR2 (germline): SEHNR, FQNEAQ (reference sequence). CDR3 length equals 13 residues.

The gene calls are TRBV6-1 and TRBJ2-1; the D gene is possibly TRBD2 (5 bases). Germline CDR1 reads MNHNS; CDR2 reads SASEGT. The CDR3 sequence is 14 residues long. V lost 2 bases, J lost 5 bases, and 10 bases lay in between. This chain's CDR3 is CASSEMRADNEQFF. CDR3 nucleotide sequence: TGTGCCAGCAGTGAAATGAGGGCCGACAATGAGCAGTTCTTC.

The chain employs TRBV13 and TRBJ2-7, with TRBD2 as a possible D gene (5 bases). The germline V gene has CDR1 PRHDT and CDR2 FYEKMQ (reference sequence). V gave up 5 bases and J gave up 3 bases, with 11 bases separating them. The CDR3 has 13 amino acids. The CDR3 here is CASSRGRDYEQYF. CDR3 DNA: TGTGCCAGCAGCCGCGGACGGGACTACGAGCAGTACTTC.

The table lists this clone with a few counts. The J gene is TRBJ2-5, the V gene TRBV4-1, with 13 bases identical to TRBD2. V lost 4 bases, J lost 5 bases, and 13 bases stayed unmatched. There are 18 residues in the CDR3. Per the germline V gene, CDR1 is MGHRA and CDR2 is YSYEKL. CDR3 sequence (DNA): TGCGCCAGCAGCCTCCGATGGACTAGCGGGGGTCGCCTGGAGACCCAGTACTTC. The encoded protein is CASSLRWTSGGRLETQYF.

The CDR3 nucleotides read TGCGCCAGCAGCTTGTCTACAGGGGTAGGTAGAATGAACACTGAAGCTTTCTTT. This translates into CASSLSTGVGRMNTEAFF. V usage is TRBV5-1 and J usage is TRBJ1-1, with TRBD1 matching 7 bases. Germline assignment: CDR1 SGHRS and CDR2 YFSETQ. CDR3 length: 18 residues. With 1 base clipped from V and 0 bases from J, the junction kept 12 bases outside the gene matches.

J is TRBJ2-7 and V is TRBV13; 10 nucleotides match TRBD1. Unmatched junction bases numbered 10, after V lost 6 bases and J lost 5 bases. CDR3 length equals 15 residues. CDR1 and CDR2 (germline): PRHDT, FYEKMQ (reference sequence). The CDR3 sequence: CASSPSGQGRDEQYF. The CDR3 nucleotides read TGTGCCAGCAGTCCGTCGGGACAGGGGCGCGACGAGCAGTACTTC.

The CDR3 DNA is TGTGCCAGCAGTTGGGCTCCGGGACAGGGGGCCACCACAGATACGCAGTATTTT. This gives the protein CASSWAPGQGATTDTQYF. The V call is TRBV2, the J call TRBJ2-3; 12 bases match TRBD1. Germline CDR1 and CDR2: SNHLY and FYNNEI. There are 18 residues in the CDR3. V lost 5 bases to trimming and J lost 2 bases; unmatched junction nucleotides: 11.